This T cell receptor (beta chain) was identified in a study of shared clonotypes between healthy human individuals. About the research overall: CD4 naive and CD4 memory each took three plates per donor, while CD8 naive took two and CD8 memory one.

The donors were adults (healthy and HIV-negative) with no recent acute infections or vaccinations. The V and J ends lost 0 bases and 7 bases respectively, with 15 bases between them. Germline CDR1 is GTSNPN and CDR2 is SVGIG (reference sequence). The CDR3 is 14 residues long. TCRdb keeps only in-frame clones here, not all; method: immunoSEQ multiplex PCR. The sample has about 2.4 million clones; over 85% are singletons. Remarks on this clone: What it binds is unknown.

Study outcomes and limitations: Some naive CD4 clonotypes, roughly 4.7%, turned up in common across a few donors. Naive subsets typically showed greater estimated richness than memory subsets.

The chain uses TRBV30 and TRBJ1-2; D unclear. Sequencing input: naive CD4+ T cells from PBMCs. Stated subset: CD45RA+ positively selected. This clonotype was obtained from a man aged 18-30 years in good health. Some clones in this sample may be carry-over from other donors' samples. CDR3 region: CAWSVSHGLGGYTF. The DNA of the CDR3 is TGTGCCTGGAGTGTAAGTCATGGCCTGGGTGGCTACACCTTC.